The sequence of this T cell receptor (beta chain) was determined in a study of T cells in Graves' hyperthyroidism and ophthalmopathy. Study-level points and caveats: The blood repertoire included most of the expanded thyroid clonotypes above 0.001.

RNA transcripts provided the source from which TCR beta CDR3 regions were amplified. The TCR CDR3 first-round RT-PCR relied on the HTBI primer set. MiXCR, applied by TCRdb to the multiplex PCR reads, yields one record per CDR3 protein. This table has about 37,000 distinct CDR3 sequences, 50% to 55% appearing once. Germline CDR1 LGHDT, CDR2 YNNKEL (reference sequence). The length of the CDR3 is 14 residues. V dropped 4 bases and J dropped 4 bases, with 10 bases sitting between them. This clonotype was seen at least ten times. The antigen remains unidentified. Ophthalmopathy in the patients scored at least 3 on Clinical Activity Score and at least 4 on NOSPECS grade, lasting under 3 months. Exclusion of a patient resulted from uncontrolled infection, other autoimmune disease, pregnancy or lactation.

V usage is TRBV3-1 and J usage is TRBJ1-4, with D perhaps matching TRBD1 (5 bases). The sequence derives from a middle-aged man with Graves' ophthalmopathy. The specimen sequenced was blood. Here the CDR3 DNA reads TGTGCCAGCAGCCGGGGGGTAGATAATGAAAAACTGTTTTTT. Residues: CASSRGVDNEKLFF. The full variable domain, its missing parts supplied by reference TRBV3-1 and TRBJ1-4, is DTAVSQTPKYLVTQMGNDKSIKCEQNLGHDTMYWYKQDSKKFLKIMFSYNNKELIINETVPNRFSPKSPDKAHLNLHINSLELGDSAVYFCASSRGVDNEKLFFGSGTQLSVL.